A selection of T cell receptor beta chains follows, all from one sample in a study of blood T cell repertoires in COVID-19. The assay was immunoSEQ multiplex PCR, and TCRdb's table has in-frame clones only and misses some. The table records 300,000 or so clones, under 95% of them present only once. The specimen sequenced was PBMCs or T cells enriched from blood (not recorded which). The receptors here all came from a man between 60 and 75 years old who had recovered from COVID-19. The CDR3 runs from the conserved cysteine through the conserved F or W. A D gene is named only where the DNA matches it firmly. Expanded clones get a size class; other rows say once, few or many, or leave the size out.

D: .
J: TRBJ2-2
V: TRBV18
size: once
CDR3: CASSKRENTGELFF
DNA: TGTGCCAGCTCAAAGAGGGAGAACACCGGGGAGCTGTTTTTT

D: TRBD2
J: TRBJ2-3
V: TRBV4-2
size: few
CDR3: CASSQRLAGGPADTQYF
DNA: TGTGCCAGCAGCCAACGACTAGCGGGGGGGCCTGCAGATACGCAGTATTTT

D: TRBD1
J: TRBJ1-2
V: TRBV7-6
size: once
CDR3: CASSPGTGGAGDYGYTF
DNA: TGTGCCAGCAGCCCAGGGACAGGGGGCGCGGGGGACTATGGCTACACCTTC

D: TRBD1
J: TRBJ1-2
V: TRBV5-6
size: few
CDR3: CASSSQGASYGYTF
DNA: TGTGCCAGCAGCTCACAGGGGGCGAGCTATGGCTACACCTTC

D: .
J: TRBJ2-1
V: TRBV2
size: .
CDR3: CASSAVLMHNEQFF
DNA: TGTGCCAGCAGTGCGGTCCTTATGCACAATGAGCAGTTCTTC

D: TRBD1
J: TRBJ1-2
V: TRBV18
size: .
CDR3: CASSPTGGGYGYTF
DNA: TGTGCCAGCTCACCTACAGGGGGGGGCTATGGCTACACCTTC

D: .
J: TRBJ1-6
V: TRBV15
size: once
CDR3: CATSRDPTGYSPLHF
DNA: TGTGCCACCAGCAGAGACCCCACGGGATATTCACCCCTCCACTTT

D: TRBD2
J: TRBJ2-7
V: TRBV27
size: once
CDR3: CASSFRSGSSYEQYF
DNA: TGTGCCAGCAGTTTTAGGAGCGGGAGTTCCTACGAGCAGTACTTC

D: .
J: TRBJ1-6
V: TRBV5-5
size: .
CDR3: CASSFWTADNSPLHF
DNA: TGTGCCAGCAGCTTCTGGACAGCGGATAATTCACCCCTCCACTTT

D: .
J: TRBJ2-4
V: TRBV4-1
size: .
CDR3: CASSQDLGRAKNIQYF
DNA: TGCGCCAGCAGCCAAGATTTAGGCAGGGCCAAAAACATTCAGTACTTC